This paragraph reports one T cell receptor beta chain. Its antigen remains unidentified. These donors, healthy bone marrow donors, were studied. The source of the sample is a study of cytomegalovirus exposure and HLA in healthy donors. Whole-study results and caveats: A later analysis, which compared TCR beta chains of equal frequency, found the HLA-associated ones more clonally expanded. Listed as cytomegalovirus-associated were 164 TCR beta chains.

CDR1 MDHEN and CDR2 SYDVKM come from the germline V gene. This CDR3 has 15 amino acids. V was clipped by 6 bases and J by 7 bases, with 19 bases between them. Amplification used 60 Vbeta primers and 13 Jbeta primers. Profiled with immunoSEQ multiplex PCR; TCRdb holds only in-frame clones, not every one. In the table there are some 150,000 clones, approximately 9% of which are singletons. The V gene is TRBV28, the J gene TRBJ2-1; D is possibly TRBD2 (7 bases). The clonotype was recovered from a male donor in good health and CMV-seronegative. Sequenced: PBMCs. CDR3 sequence reads: CASRPSGGEGNEQFF. CDR3 in DNA: TGTGCCAGCAGACCATCGGGGGGCGAGGGAAATGAGCAGTTCTTC.